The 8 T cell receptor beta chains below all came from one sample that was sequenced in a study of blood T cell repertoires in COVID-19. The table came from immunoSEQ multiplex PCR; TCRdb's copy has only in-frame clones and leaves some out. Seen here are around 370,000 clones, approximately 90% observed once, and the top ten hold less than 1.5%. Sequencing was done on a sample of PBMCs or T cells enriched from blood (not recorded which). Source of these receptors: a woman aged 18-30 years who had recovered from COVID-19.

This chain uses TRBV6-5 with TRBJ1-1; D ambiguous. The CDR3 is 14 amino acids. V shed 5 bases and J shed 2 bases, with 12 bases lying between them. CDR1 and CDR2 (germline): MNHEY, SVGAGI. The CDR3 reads CASSTTQVNTEAFF. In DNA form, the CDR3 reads TGTGCCAGCAGTACCACGCAGGTAAACACTGAAGCTTTCTTT.

The CDR3 bases are TGTGCCAGCAGTTACCGTGACAGGGTGGGGGCTTTCTTT. Its translation: CASSYRDRVGAFF. J is TRBJ1-1 and V is TRBV6-5; 7 bases match TRBD1. J lost 11 bases, V lost 2 bases, and 8 bases had no gene match. The CDR3 is made up of 13 amino acids. Germline V gene sequence: CDR1 MNHEY, CDR2 SVGAGI.

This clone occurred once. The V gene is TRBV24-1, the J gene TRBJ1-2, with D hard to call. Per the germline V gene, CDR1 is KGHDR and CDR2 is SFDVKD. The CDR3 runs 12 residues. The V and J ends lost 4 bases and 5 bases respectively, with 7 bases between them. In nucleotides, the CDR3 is TGTGCCACCAGTGACCCCGTATATGGCTACACCTTC. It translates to CATSDPVYGYTF.

The CDR3 DNA is TGTGCCAGCAGCTACAGACAGGCAACGGGCTATGGCTACACCTTC. This gives the protein CASSYRQATGYGYTF. V and J are TRBV7-2 and TRBJ1-2, with a possible D match to TRBD1 (6 bases). Germline-derived CDR1 and CDR2 are SGHTA and FQGNSA. This CDR3 region has 15 residues. The V gene lost 4 bases and the J gene lost 4 bases, with 16 bases spanning the gap. Using reference TRBV7-2 and TRBJ1-2 for the parts outside the CDR3, the full variable domain is GAGVSQSPSNKVTEKGKDVELRCDPISGHTALYWYRQSLGQGLEFLIYFQGNSAPDKSGLPSDRFSAERTGGSVSTLTIQRTQQEDSAVYLCASSYRQATGYGYTFGSGTRLTVV.

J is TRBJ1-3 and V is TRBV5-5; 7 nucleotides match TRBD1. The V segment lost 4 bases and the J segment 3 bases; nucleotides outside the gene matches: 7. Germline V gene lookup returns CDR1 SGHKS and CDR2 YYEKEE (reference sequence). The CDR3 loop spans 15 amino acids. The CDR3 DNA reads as TGTGCCAGCAGCATGCAGGGGGTGATTGGAAACACCATATATTTT. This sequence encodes CASSMQGVIGNTIYF.

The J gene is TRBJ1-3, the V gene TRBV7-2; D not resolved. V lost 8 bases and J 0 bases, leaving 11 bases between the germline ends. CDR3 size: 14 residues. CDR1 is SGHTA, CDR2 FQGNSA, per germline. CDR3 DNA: TGTGCCAGCTTTACGGGAGACTCTGGAAACACCATATATTTT. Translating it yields CASFTGDSGNTIYF. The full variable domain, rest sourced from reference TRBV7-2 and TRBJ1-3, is GAGVSQSPSNKVTEKGKDVELRCDPISGHTALYWYRQSLGQGLEFLIYFQGNSAPDKSGLPSDRFSAERTGGSVSTLTIQRTQQEDSAVYLCASFTGDSGNTIYFGEGSWLTVV.

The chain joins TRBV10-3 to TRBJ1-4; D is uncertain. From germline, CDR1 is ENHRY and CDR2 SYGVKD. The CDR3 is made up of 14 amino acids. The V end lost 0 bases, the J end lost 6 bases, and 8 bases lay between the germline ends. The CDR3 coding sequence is TGTGCCATCAGTGAGTCCGGGATCGATGAAAAACTGTTTTTT. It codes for CAISESGIDEKLFF.

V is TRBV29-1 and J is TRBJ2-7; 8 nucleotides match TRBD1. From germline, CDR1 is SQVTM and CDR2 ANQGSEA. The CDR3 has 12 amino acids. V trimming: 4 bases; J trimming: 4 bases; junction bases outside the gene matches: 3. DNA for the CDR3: TGCAGCGTTGGCCAGGGGGCGTACGAGCAGTACTTC. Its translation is CSVGQGAYEQYF.